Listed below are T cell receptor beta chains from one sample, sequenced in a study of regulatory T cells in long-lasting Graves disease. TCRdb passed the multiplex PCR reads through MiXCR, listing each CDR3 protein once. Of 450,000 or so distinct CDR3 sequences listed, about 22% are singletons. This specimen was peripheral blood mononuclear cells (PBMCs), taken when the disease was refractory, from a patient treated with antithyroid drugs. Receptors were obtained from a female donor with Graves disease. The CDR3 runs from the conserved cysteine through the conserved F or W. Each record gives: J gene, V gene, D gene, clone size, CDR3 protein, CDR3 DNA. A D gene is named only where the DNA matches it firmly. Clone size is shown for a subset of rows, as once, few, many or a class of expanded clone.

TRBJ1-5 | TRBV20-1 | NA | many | CSARGPYSNQPQHF | TGCAGTGCTAGAGGACCGTATAGCAATCAGCCCCAGCATTTT
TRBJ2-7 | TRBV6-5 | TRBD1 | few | CASSYGGTGESYEQYF | TGTGCCAGCAGTTACGGGGGGACAGGGGAATCCTACGAGCAGTACTTC
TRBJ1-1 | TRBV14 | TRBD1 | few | CASSQVDRGGTEAFF | TGTGCCAGCAGCCAAGTGGACAGGGGAGGGACTGAAGCTTTCTTT
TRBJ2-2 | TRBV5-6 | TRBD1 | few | CASSRPGQTNTGELFF | TGTGCCAGCAGTAGACCGGGACAGACAAACACCGGGGAGCTGTTTTTT
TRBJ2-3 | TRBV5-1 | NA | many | CASSSRQGRRGDTQYF | TGCGCCAGCAGCTCACGGCAGGGAAGGAGGGGAGATACGCAGTATTTT
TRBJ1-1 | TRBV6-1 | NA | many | CASRTRSEAFF | TGTGCCAGCAGAACCAGAAGTGAAGCTTTCTTT
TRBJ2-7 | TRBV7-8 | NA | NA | CASSLTGVQQYF | TGTGCCAGCAGCTTAACAGGAGTCCAGCAGTACTTC
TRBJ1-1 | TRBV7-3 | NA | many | CASSPTPQLPAKNTEAFF | TGTGCCAGCAGCCCGACCCCACAGCTCCCAGCGAAGAACACTGAAGCTTTCTTT
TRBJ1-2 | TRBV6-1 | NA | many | CASRRVGANYGYTF | TGTGCCAGCAGAAGGGTGGGCGCGAACTATGGCTACACCTTC
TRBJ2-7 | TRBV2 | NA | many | CASSPTGESYEQYF | TGTGCCAGCAGTCCGACAGGAGAGTCCTACGAGCAGTACTTC
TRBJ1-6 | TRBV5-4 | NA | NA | CASSLDTGSPLHF | TGTGCCAGCAGCCTAGATACGGGTTCACCCCTCCACTTT
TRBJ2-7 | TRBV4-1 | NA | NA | CASSQPGDYEQYF | TGCGCCAGCAGCCAACCGGGCGATTACGAGCAGTACTTC
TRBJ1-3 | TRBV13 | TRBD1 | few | CASSLKGQVTGNTIYF | TGTGCCAGCAGCTTAAAGGGACAGGTGACTGGAAACACCATATATTTT
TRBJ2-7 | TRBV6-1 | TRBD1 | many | CASRRKTGGETYEQYF | TGTGCCAGCAGGCGAAAAACAGGGGGTGAAACCTACGAGCAGTACTTC
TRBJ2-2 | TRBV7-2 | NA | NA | CASSLGAFTGELFF | TGTGCCAGCAGCTTAGGAGCTTTTACCGGGGAGCTGTTTTTT
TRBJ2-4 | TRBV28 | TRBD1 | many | CASSSTGTGEAALLAKNIQYF | TGTGCCAGCAGTTCTACCGGGACAGGGGAAGCAGCCCTTCTAGCCAAAAACATTCAGTACTTC
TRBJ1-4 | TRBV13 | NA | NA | CASSIREPLDEKLFF | TGTGCCAGCAGCATCCGGGAGCCTCTCGATGAAAAACTGTTTTTT
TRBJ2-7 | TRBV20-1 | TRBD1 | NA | CSVRKWTGGYEQYF | TGCAGTGTCCGAAAATGGACAGGGGGCTACGAGCAGTACTTC
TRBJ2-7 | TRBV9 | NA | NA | CASSVAMGEQYF | TGTGCCAGCAGCGTCGCGATGGGCGAGCAGTACTTC
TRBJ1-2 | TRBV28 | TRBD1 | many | CASSSGGGYGYTF | TGTGCCAGCAGTTCAGGGGGCGGCTATGGCTACACCTTC
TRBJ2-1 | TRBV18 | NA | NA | CASSPGDGSYNEQFF | TGTGCCAGCTCACCTGGGGACGGATCTTACAATGAGCAGTTCTTC
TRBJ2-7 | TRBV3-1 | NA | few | CASSQPHSGEQYF | TGTGCCAGCAGCCAACCCCACAGTGGGGAGCAGTACTTC
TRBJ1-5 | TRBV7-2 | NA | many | CASSPSGQGDQPQHF | TGTGCCAGCAGCCCGAGTGGGCAGGGCGATCAGCCCCAGCATTTT
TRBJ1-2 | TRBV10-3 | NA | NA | CTISEQDYGYTF | TGTACCATCAGTGAACAGGACTATGGCTACACCTTC
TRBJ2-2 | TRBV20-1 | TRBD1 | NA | CSARSSSTGSHGELFF | TGCAGTGCTAGATCATCATCGACAGGGAGTCACGGGGAGCTGTTTTTT
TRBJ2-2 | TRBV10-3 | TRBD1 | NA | CAISRTGTNTGELFF | TGTGCCATCAGTAGGACAGGGACGAACACCGGGGAGCTGTTTTTT
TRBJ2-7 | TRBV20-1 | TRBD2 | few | CSARFRGLGLANEQYF | TGCAGTGCTAGATTTCGGGGGCTAGGACTAGCCAACGAGCAGTACTTC